The 31 T cell receptor beta chains in this list originate from one sample, sequenced in a study of blood T cell repertoires in COVID-19. Using immunoSEQ multiplex PCR, the repertoire was profiled, and TCRdb retains in-frame clones only, with some absent. The repertoire holds 250,000 to 350,000 clones, with about nine tenths as singletons. Sequenced: peripheral blood. These receptors were taken from a woman aged 45-65 years who had recovered from COVID-19.

V usage is TRBV27 and J usage is TRBJ2-5; 7 nucleotides line up with TRBD2. The V gene end was trimmed by 4 bases and the J gene end by 1 base; junction bases not matched to a gene: 6. Germline values: CDR1 MNHEY, CDR2 SMNVEV (reference sequence). The CDR3 runs 15 residues. The CDR3: CASSSAGRGQETQYF. Written as DNA, the CDR3 is TGTGCCAGCAGTTCCGCGGGGAGGGGCCAAGAGACCCAGTACTTC.

The CDR3: CASNNGRSYNEQFF. The CDR3 coding sequence is TGTGCCAGCAACAACGGGAGATCCTACAATGAGCAGTTCTTC. This chain uses TRBV6-5 with TRBJ2-1; D possibly corresponds to TRBD2 (6 bases). V was cut by 7 bases and J by 1 base, with 11 bases left in between. Germline CDR1 and CDR2: MNHEY and SVGAGI. The CDR3 runs to 14 residues.

The chain is built from TRBV24-1 and TRBJ2-7, with TRBD1 identical over 10 bases. V trimming: 6 bases; J trimming: 4 bases; junction bases outside the gene matches: 8. The CDR3 sequence is 15 residues long. In germline, CDR1 is KGHDR, CDR2 SFDVKD. Here the CDR3 DNA reads TGTGCCACCAGTCCAACGGGGACAGGGGAATACGAGCAGTACTTC. It specifies CATSPTGTGEYEQYF.

The chain couples TRBV18 to TRBJ2-3; 7 positions agree with TRBD1. Germline CDR1 KGHSH, CDR2 LQKENI. The J segment lost 1 base and the V segment lost 6 bases, leaving 7 bases of the junction unmatched. The CDR3 totals 15 residues. The DNA for the CDR3 is TGTGCCAGCTCTAGGTGGGACAGTGGCACAGATACGCAGTATTTT. It is translated as CASSRWDSGTDTQYF.

The V and J genes are TRBV6-2 or TRBV6-3 and TRBJ1-3, with D perhaps TRBD1 (5 bases). Germline V CDR1 and CDR2: MNHEY, SVGEGT. The CDR3 covers 15 residues. V lost 3 bases, J lost 1 base, and 10 bases lay in between. The DNA of the CDR3 is TGTGCCAGCAGTTATTCCGGGGGATCTGGAAACACCATATATTTT. Translating it yields CASSYSGGSGNTIYF.

The J gene is TRBJ1-5, the V gene TRBV6-1; TRBD1 agrees at 12 bases. With V trimmed by 4 bases and J by 6 bases, 10 bases remained unmatched. CDR1 and CDR2 (germline): MNHNS, SASEGT. CDR3 size: 17 residues. CDR3 residues: CASSGLRGQGAGQPQHF. The CDR3 DNA follows: TGTGCCAGCAGTGGCCTGAGGGGACAGGGGGCTGGTCAGCCCCAGCATTTT.

Only one count was recorded for this clone. The chain is built from TRBV5-1 and TRBJ1-5; D perhaps matches TRBD1 (6 bases). The germline CDR1 and CDR2 sequences are SGHRS and YFSETQ. Trimming took 0 bases from V and 2 from J, leaving 9 bases between them. The CDR3 totals 15 residues. This chain's CDR3 is CASSLGAGGNQPQHF. The CDR3 DNA sequence: TGCGCCAGCAGCTTGGGTGCAGGGGGCAATCAGCCCCAGCATTTT. The full variable domain, its missing parts supplied by reference TRBV5-1 and TRBJ1-5, is KAGVTQTPRYLIKTRGQQVTLSCSPISGHRSVSWYQQTPGQGLQFLFEYFSETQRNKGNFPGRFSGRQFSNSRSEMNVSTLELGDSALYLCASSLGAGGNQPQHFGDGTRLSIL.

The chain carries TRBV7-9 and TRBJ2-3, with TRBD1 identical over 9 bases. Per germline, CDR1 SEHNR and CDR2 FQNEAQ (reference sequence). The CDR3 sequence is 15 residues long. V shed 5 bases, J shed 0 bases, and the junction held 3 bases outside the gene matches. CDR3 sequence reads: CASSKGTGSTDTQYF. For the CDR3, the DNA is TGTGCCAGCAGCAAAGGGACAGGGAGCACAGATACGCAGTATTTT.

This clone is a singleton in its sample. This chain joins TRBV28 and TRBJ1-2; TRBD1 is a possible D gene (6 bases). The V end was cut by 9 bases, the J end by 2 bases, with 13 bases between. The germline V gene encodes CDR1 MDHEN and CDR2 SYDVKM. This CDR3 region has 13 residues. CDR3 nucleotides: TGTGCCAGTAACGAGCAGGGGAACTATGGCTACACCTTC. It codes for CASNEQGNYGYTF.

The chain joins TRBV6-5 to TRBJ2-7; a possible D gene is TRBD2 (7 bases). Germline lookup yields CDR1 MNHEY and CDR2 SVGAGI. This CDR3 has 16 amino acids. Trimming stripped 4 bases from V and 0 bases from J, with 16 bases between. CDR3 coding DNA: TGTGCCAGCAGTTCCCGGTCGGGGGGCCCCTCCTACGAGCAGTACTTC. This sequence encodes CASSSRSGGPSYEQYF.

V and J are TRBV6-5 and TRBJ1-3, with TRBD1 matching 8 bases. Losses at the gene ends were 6 bases for V and 7 bases for J; bases not matched to a gene: 5. Germline lookup yields CDR1 MNHEY and CDR2 SVGAGI. The CDR3 sequence is 13 residues long. CDR3 protein: CASRQGELNTIYF. DNA for the CDR3: TGTGCCAGCAGACAGGGGGAGTTGAACACCATATATTTT.

This chain links TRBV11-2 with TRBJ2-5, with TRBD1 identical over 10 bases. Germline values: CDR1 SGHAT, CDR2 FQNNGV. Germline trimming cut 2 bases from V and 7 bases from J; bases unmatched to any gene: 13. This CDR3 has 17 amino acids. The CDR3 here is CASSLRFAGTGVATQYF. In DNA, the CDR3 is TGTGCCAGCAGCTTACGTTTCGCCGGGACAGGGGTAGCGACCCAGTACTTC.

In DNA, the CDR3 is TGTGCCATCAGGGGGGGACAGGGGGATTCACCCCTCCACTTT. Its translation: CAIRGGQGDSPLHF. The J gene is TRBJ1-6, the V gene TRBV10-3; TRBD1 aligns across 11 bases. Germline V gene lookup returns CDR1 ENHRY and CDR2 SYGVKD. V shed 6 bases and J 8 bases; nucleotides not matched to a gene: 3. This CDR3 is built from 14 residues.

This clone was seen a handful of times. The chain joins TRBV7-9 to TRBJ2-7, with TRBD2 matching 8 bases. V gave up 6 bases and J gave up 1 base; unmatched junction bases: 17. The CDR3 covers 18 residues. The germline V gene encodes CDR1 SEHNR and CDR2 FQNEAQ (reference sequence). CDR3: CASSLSGRGGSRSYEQYF. The DNA of the CDR3 is TGTGCCAGCAGTTTAAGCGGGAGAGGAGGATCCCGATCCTACGAGCAGTACTTC.

The chain joins TRBV5-1 to TRBJ1-1; D is uncertain. Trimming stripped 0 bases from V and 3 bases from J, with 9 bases between. The CDR3 has 14 amino acids. Germline-derived CDR1 and CDR2 are SGHRS and YFSETQ. The CDR3 spells CASSLDLDYTEAFF. The CDR3 coding sequence is TGCGCCAGCAGCTTGGATCTAGACTACACTGAAGCTTTCTTT.

The CDR3 DNA follows: TGTGCCAGCAGCCAAGATTCGGGACTAGCGGGGGTCTCTAGCACAGATACGCAGTATTTT. Protein: CASSQDSGLAGVSSTDTQYF. The genes are TRBV4-2 and TRBJ2-3, with 14 bases lining up with TRBD2. This CDR3 has 20 residues. V trimming: 0 bases; J trimming: 0 bases; junction bases outside the gene matches: 8. The germline CDR1 and CDR2 sequences are LGHNA and YNFKEQ.

This sequence joins TRBV11-2 and TRBJ2-7, with 10 bases matching TRBD1. There are 15 residues in the CDR3. V lost 5 bases to trimming and J lost 2 bases; unmatched junction nucleotides: 6. The germline gives CDR1 SGHAT, CDR2 FQNNGV. The CDR3 DNA sequence: TGTGCCAGCAGCAGAGACAGGGGGCGGCCCTACGAGCAGTACTTC. Its translation: CASSRDRGRPYEQYF. Supplemented by reference TRBV11-2 and TRBJ2-7, the full variable domain reads EAGVAQSPRYKIIEKRQSVAFWCNPISGHATLYWYQQILGQGPKLLIQFQNNGVVDDSQLPKDRFSAERLKGVDSTLKIQPAKLEDSAVYLCASSRDRGRPYEQYFGPGTRLTVT.

The genes are TRBV4-3 and TRBJ1-2; 9 bases are shared with TRBD1. The CDR3 length is 15 residues. Trimming removed 3 bases from V and 6 bases from J; junction bases left unmatched: 8. Germline CDR1 is LGHNA and CDR2 is YSLEER. CDR3 in DNA: TGCGCCAGCAGCCAGGTCCGGGACAGGGTAGATGGCTACACCTTC. It specifies CASSQVRDRVDGYTF.

The chain recombines TRBV19 with TRBJ1-1, with 7 bases that match TRBD1. The CDR3 loop spans 14 amino acids. The ends lost 2 bases at V and 7 bases at J; junction bases unmatched: 7. The germline V gene encodes CDR1 LNHDA and CDR2 SQIVND (reference sequence). The CDR3 nucleotides are TGTGCCAGTAGTATACGGACAGGCCCTTTTGAAGCTTTCTTT. Translated, it gives CASSIRTGPFEAFF.

The chain combines TRBV2 with TRBJ1-6; D gene uncertain. This CDR3 contains 16 residues. Deletions cut 2 bases from V and 9 bases from J, with 17 bases between. CDR1 is SNHLY and CDR2 is FYNNEI in the germline V gene. CDR3: CASSESASQRSSPLHF. CDR3 coding DNA: TGTGCCAGCAGTGAATCTGCCTCTCAGCGAAGTTCACCCCTCCACTTT.

The chain employs TRBV12-3 or TRBV12-4 and TRBJ1-1; D gene ambiguous. The CDR3 contains 13 residues. V shed 7 bases and J shed 9 bases, with 18 bases lying between them. The CDR3 coding sequence is TGTGCCAGCACTCTTAGCCCGGACGGGAAAGCTTTCTTT. As protein: CASTLSPDGKAFF.

The rearrangement uses TRBV25-1 and TRBJ2-7; 10 bases are a match to TRBD2. V lost 2 bases, J lost 0 bases, and 7 bases stayed unmatched. The CDR3 spans 17 residues. Looked up from germline, CDR1 is MGHDK and CDR2 is SYGVNS. The CDR3: CASSEGLADLSSYEQYF. The CDR3 DNA sequence: TGTGCCAGCAGTGAAGGACTAGCGGACTTAAGCTCCTACGAGCAGTACTTC.

The rearrangement links TRBV7-3 to TRBJ2-7; TRBD2 agrees at 9 bases. Germline values: CDR1 SGHTA, CDR2 FQGTGA. There are 16 residues in the CDR3. Trimming cost V 0 bases and J 2 bases; bases outside gene matches: 5. The CDR3 nucleotides are TGTGCCAGCAGCTTAACCGGACTAGCGTTTCCCTACGAGCAGTACTTC. Translating gives CASSLTGLAFPYEQYF.

V usage is TRBV18 and J usage is TRBJ2-5; possibly TRBD2 for D (6 bases). CDR3 length: 14 residues. Trimming pared 0 bases from V and 4 bases from J, leaving 9 bases between. CDR1 KGHSH and CDR2 LQKENI come from the germline V gene. CDR3 nucleotides: TGTGCCAGCTCACCACCGGAGGGTGCAGAGACCCAGTACTTC. Residues: CASSPPEGAETQYF. Full variable domain (rest looked up from reference TRBV18 and TRBJ2-5): NAGVMQNPRHLVRRRGQEARLRCSPMKGHSHVYWYRQLPEEGLKFMVYLQKENIIDESGMPKERFSAEFPKEGPSILRIQQVVRGDSAAYFCASSPPEGAETQYFGPGTRLLVL.

This chain joins TRBV5-1 and TRBJ2-7, with D possibly matching TRBD1 (6 bases). Germline V gives CDR1 SGHRS, CDR2 YFSETQ. This CDR3 region has 16 residues. V was clipped by 3 bases and J by 2 bases, with 18 bases between them. CDR3 sequence: CASSSSTPTGTYEQYF. The DNA for the CDR3 is TGCGCCAGCAGCTCCTCAACCCCGACAGGAACCTACGAGCAGTACTTC. Full variable domain (remainder filled in from reference TRBV5-1 and TRBJ2-7): KAGVTQTPRYLIKTRGQQVTLSCSPISGHRSVSWYQQTPGQGLQFLFEYFSETQRNKGNFPGRFSGRQFSNSRSEMNVSTLELGDSALYLCASSSSTPTGTYEQYFGPGTRLTVT.

DNA for the CDR3: TGTGCCAGCAGCGTAGGGTTAGCGGGGGGGGGCACAGATACGCAGTATTTT. Translated, it gives CASSVGLAGGGTDTQYF. The chain has TRBV9 and TRBJ2-3, with 11 nucleotides matching TRBD2. V trimming: 0 bases; J trimming: 1 base; junction bases outside the gene matches: 4. Germline CDR1 SGDLS, CDR2 YYNGEE. The CDR3 covers 17 residues.

This clone showed up just a few times. The chain couples TRBV9 to TRBJ1-3; a possible D gene is TRBD1 (5 bases). The length of the CDR3 is 15 residues. Germline assignment: CDR1 SGDLS and CDR2 YYNGEE. The germline V and J ends were trimmed by 0 bases and 3 bases, with 10 bases remaining between them. CDR3 loop: CASSVAGGGGNTIYF. In DNA, the CDR3 is TGTGCCAGCAGCGTAGCTGGGGGGGGTGGAAACACCATATATTTT.

V gene TRBV7-2 combines with J gene TRBJ2-7; D gene ambiguous. The V gene lost 5 bases and the J gene lost 6 bases, with 17 bases spanning the gap. The length of the CDR3 is 14 residues. Germline loops: CDR1 SGHTA, CDR2 FQGNSA. This chain's CDR3 is CASSALTGRAEQYF. In nucleotides, the CDR3 is TGTGCCAGCAGCGCCTTAACTGGTCGAGCCGAGCAGTACTTC.

The genes are TRBV4-3 and TRBJ2-3, with TRBD2 matching over 14 bases. The V and J ends lost 0 bases and 2 bases, in that order; junction bases with no gene match: 10. Per the germline V gene, CDR1 is LGHNA and CDR2 is YSLEER. The CDR3 loop spans 20 amino acids. CDR3 amino acids: CASSQDVSRTSGGYTDTQYF. In nucleotides, the CDR3 is TGCGCCAGCAGCCAAGATGTAAGCAGGACTAGCGGGGGGTACACAGATACGCAGTATTTT.

The chain couples TRBV5-6 to TRBJ1-4; the match to TRBD1 covers 7 bases. From germline, CDR1 is SGHDT and CDR2 YYEEEE. The CDR3 has 14 residues. The ends lost 3 bases at V and 4 bases at J; junction bases unmatched: 3. CDR3 protein: CASSWTGGNEKLFF. For the CDR3, the DNA is TGTGCCAGCAGCTGGACAGGCGGTAATGAAAAACTGTTTTTT.

This chain uses TRBV30 with TRBJ2-1, with 13 nucleotides matching TRBD2. Germline values: CDR1 GTSNPN, CDR2 SVGIG (reference sequence). After removal of 6 bases from V and 10 bases from J, the junction contained 9 bases not matched to a gene. The CDR3 loop spans 14 amino acids. The CDR3 DNA reads as TGTGCCTGTGAGGGACTAGCGGGGCGTCAAGAGCAGTTCTTC. It encodes CACEGLAGRQEQFF.